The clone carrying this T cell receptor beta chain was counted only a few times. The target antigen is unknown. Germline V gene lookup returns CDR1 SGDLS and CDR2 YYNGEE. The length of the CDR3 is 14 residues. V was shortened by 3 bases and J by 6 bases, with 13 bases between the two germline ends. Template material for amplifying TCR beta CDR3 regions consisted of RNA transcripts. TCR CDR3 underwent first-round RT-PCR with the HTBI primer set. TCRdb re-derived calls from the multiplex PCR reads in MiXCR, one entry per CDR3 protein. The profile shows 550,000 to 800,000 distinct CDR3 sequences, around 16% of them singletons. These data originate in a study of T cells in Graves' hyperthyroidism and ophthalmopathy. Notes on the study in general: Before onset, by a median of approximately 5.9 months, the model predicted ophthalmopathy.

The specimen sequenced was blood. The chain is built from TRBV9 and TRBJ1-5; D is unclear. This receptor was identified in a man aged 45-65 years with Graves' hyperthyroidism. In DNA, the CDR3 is TGTGCCAGCAGCGAAGAGGTTGCGGGTCAGCCCCAGCATTTT. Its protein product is CASSEEVAGQPQHF.